Sequencing of this T cell receptor (beta chain) was carried out in a study of T cell changes during pregnancy in multiple sclerosis. V lost 5 bases to trimming and J lost 5 bases, with 13 bases between them. The germline V gene has CDR1 SGHAT and CDR2 FQNNGV. The CDR3 contains 13 residues. TCRdb keeps only in-frame clones here, not all; method: immunoSEQ multiplex PCR. The table has 20,000 to 25,000 clones, approximately 90% seen once; the top ten hold 5% to 6.5%. This clonotype was sampled from a female donor in good health, enrolled as a control in a pregnancy study. The chain combines TRBV11-2 with TRBJ2-7, with D tentatively TRBD1 (5 bases). This sample comprised CD8+ T cells from peripheral blood mononuclear cells, obtained in the second trimester of pregnancy. The CDR3 DNA sequence: TGTGCCAGCAGCCCAGGGTATTGGAACGAGCAGTACTTC. It translates to CASSPGYWNEQYF.